The rows below give T cell receptor beta chains drawn from one sample of a study of blood T cell repertoires in COVID-19. TCRdb's table, derived via immunoSEQ multiplex PCR, lists solely in-frame clones and lacks some. The sample lists over 250,000 clones, around 90% occurring once. The sample taken for sequencing was PBMCs or T cells enriched from blood (not recorded which). Receptors originate from a woman aged 55-69 years in a cohort exposed to, infected with or recovered from COVID-19 (not recorded which). CDR3s include the opening cysteine and the closing phenylalanine or tryptophan. The order of the fields is J gene, V gene, clone size, D gene, CDR3 DNA, CDR3 protein. The D gene is left open where the match is weak. Clone size appears in some rows only: once, few, many, or a class for an expanded clone.

TRBJ1-1,TRBV28,NA,TRBD1,TGTGCCAGCAGTTGGGACAGGGAGACCACTGAAGCTTTCTTT,CASSWDRETTEAFF
TRBJ2-3,TRBV15,NA,NA,TGTGCCACCAGCATACGGACTCGAGGGACAGATACGCAGTATTTT,CATSIRTRGTDTQYF
TRBJ2-5,TRBV7-3,NA,NA,TGTGCCAGCAGCTTAAGCACTAACCAAGAGACCCAGTACTTC,CASSLSTNQETQYF
TRBJ2-1,TRBV18,NA,NA,TGTGCCAGCTCACGTGACTGGACCTACAATGAGCAGTTCTTC,CASSRDWTYNEQFF
TRBJ2-7,TRBV7-9,NA,NA,TGTGCCAGCAGCCCCGAGGGAATTGGGACCTACGAGCAGTACTTC,CASSPEGIGTYEQYF
TRBJ1-4,TRBV28,NA,TRBD1,TGTGCCAGCAGTTGGCGGCAGGGGGTCACTAATGAAAAACTGTTTTTT,CASSWRQGVTNEKLFF
TRBJ2-7,TRBV5-1,NA,TRBD1,TGCGCCAGCAGCTTGAATTGGGACAGGCTCTCCTACGAGCAGTACTTC,CASSLNWDRLSYEQYF
TRBJ2-2,TRBV10-3,NA,TRBD1,TGTGCCATCAGTGAGTCCATAGGGACAGGGAACACCGGGGAGCTGTTTTTT,CAISESIGTGNTGELFF
TRBJ2-7,TRBV2,NA,NA,TGTGCCAGCAGTTCGGTGCTAGGTAGAAAAATACCCGAGCAGTACTTC,CASSSVLGRKIPEQYF
TRBJ2-1,TRBV12-3/TRBV12-4,NA,NA,TGTGCCAGCAGTGAGCGGTCCTACAATGAGCAGTTCTTC,CASSERSYNEQFF
TRBJ2-2,TRBV7-9,NA,NA,TGTGCCAGCAGCCTTCAGGCGAACGGCGGGGAGCTGTTTTTT,CASSLQANGGELFF
TRBJ2-1,TRBV28,once,TRBD2,TGTGCCAGCAGTTTAGCGGGTAGCGGGAGGCATAACAATGAGCAGTTCTTC,CASSLAGSGRHNNEQFF
TRBJ1-2,TRBV24-1,NA,NA,TGTGCCACCAGTGATCCAGGAGGAGCTAACTATGGCTACACCTTC,CATSDPGGANYGYTF
TRBJ1-6,TRBV28,NA,NA,TGTGCCAGCAGTTTAGCGGGGGCAGGGGATTCACCCCTCCACTTT,CASSLAGAGDSPLHF
TRBJ2-1,TRBV11-3,NA,NA,TGTGCCAGCAGCCTACGAGGTGACAGCTCCTACAATGAGCAGTTCTTC,CASSLRGDSSYNEQFF